The clone carrying this T cell receptor beta chain was counted a single time. The source of the sample is a study of blood T cell repertoires in COVID-19. Study information: Researchers got acute and convalescent COVID-19 samples from the United States, Italy and Spain. PBMCs, B-cell-depleted T cells, or T cells were the source of the cDNA or gDNA that made up the material.

Original processing notes: The authors estimated nucleated cell counts from reference gene primer amplification. Sequencing used immunoSEQ multiplex PCR; TCRdb keeps in-frame clones, though not all of them. The V and J calls and clone size were taken over from that table, and D and trimming were inferred from the DNA. The repertoire holds 270,000 or so clones, with around nine tenths as singletons. The germline CDR1 and CDR2 sequences are SGHNT and YENEEA. Trimming at V came to 2 bases and at J to 8 bases, leaving 5 bases not matched to a gene. The CDR3 runs 15 residues. The sequenced material came from peripheral blood. The TCR comes from a man aged 40-49 years with active or convalescent COVID-19. The chain couples TRBV11-3 to TRBJ1-6; 8 bases line up with TRBD1. The CDR3 DNA reads TGTGCCAGCAGCTTATCGGGACAGGCGGATTCACCCCTCCACTTT. Translated, it gives CASSLSGQADSPLHF.